This T cell receptor (beta chain) is drawn from a study of molecular identifiers for immune sequencing clone quantification. This clonotype was detected many times. The antigen is not known. From the PCR reads, TCRdb called clonotypes with MiXCR, one entry per CDR3 protein. The sample holds around 460,000 distinct CDR3 sequences, less than 30% seen once. Study-wide points: Reports indicate spiked Jurkat TCR RNA from one cell could be found among roughly 950,000 naive cells. Under 1% of molecules in naive cells, but over 98% of effector molecules, belonged to clones above 20 RNA copies.

CDR1 MNHEY and CDR2 SVGAGI come from the germline V gene. The CDR3 consists of 13 residues. V was clipped by 1 base and J by 2 bases, with 2 bases between them. V and J are TRBV6-5 and TRBJ2-2; D gene ambiguous. This receptor was identified in a human donor in good health. Some libraries in this study had Jurkat cell RNA spiked in. Sequenced input: naive CD8+ T cells from blood, with Jurkat cell RNA spiked in. Stated subset: FACS-sorted CD8+CD4-CCR7+CD45RA+ naive T cells. The CDR3 loop is CASSYYNTGELFF. DNA of the CDR3: TGTGCCAGCAGTTACTATAACACCGGGGAGCTGTTTTTT.